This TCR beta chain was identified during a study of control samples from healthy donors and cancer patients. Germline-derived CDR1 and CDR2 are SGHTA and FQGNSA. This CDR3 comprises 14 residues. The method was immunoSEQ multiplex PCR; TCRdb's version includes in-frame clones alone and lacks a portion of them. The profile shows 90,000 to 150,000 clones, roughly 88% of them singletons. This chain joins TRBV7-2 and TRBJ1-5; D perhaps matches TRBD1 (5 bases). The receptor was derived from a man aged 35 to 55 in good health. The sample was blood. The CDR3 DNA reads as TGTGCTACCGGGGGAGGGCAGGGTGATCAGCCCCAGCATTTT. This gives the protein CATGGGQGDQPQHF.